This T cell receptor beta chain is drawn from a study of blood T cell repertoires in COVID-19. Study summary: Sources were T cells, B-cell-depleted T cells, or PBMCs; the material itself was cDNA or gDNA.

V lost 4 bases and J 2 bases, leaving 17 bases between the germline ends. This CDR3 has 16 residues. The germline CDR1 and CDR2 sequences are SGHAT and FQNNGV. As processed by the authors: Reference gene primer amplification gave estimated nucleated cell counts. Sequenced by immunoSEQ multiplex PCR; TCRdb stores in-frame clones only, minus some. The D gene and trimming were derived from the DNA, and the V and J assignments and clone size from that table. Among around 230,000 clones listed, approximately 90% were seen once. The sequenced sample consisted of PBMCs or T cells enriched from blood (not recorded which). This chain uses TRBV11-2 with TRBJ2-5, with D tentatively TRBD2 (7 bases). The clonotype originates from a woman aged 40 to 50 with acute COVID-19. The CDR3 coding sequence is TGTGCCAGCAGCTCCATCACCGGGGGGCCGCAAGAGACCCAGTACTTC. Protein sequence: CASSSITGGPQETQYF.